A single T cell receptor (beta chain) is shown here with its context. Its antigen is unidentified. Researchers ran immunoSEQ v3.0 at survey level. TCRdb's copy holds only in-frame clones and misses some; the assay was immunoSEQ multiplex PCR. The sample consists of 25,000 to 30,000 clones, over 80% of them appearing once. These data originate in a study of long-term antiretroviral therapy in people with HIV. Study-wide findings and caveats: Possibly under older ART regimens, blood was drawn between the mid-2000s and the late 2010s.

CDR3 size: 14 residues. Per germline, CDR1 LNHDA and CDR2 SQIVND (reference sequence). Trimming shortened V by 2 bases and J by 4 bases, and 10 bases separated the two germline ends. Sequenced material: unsorted PBMCs, taken 0.4 years after starting antiretroviral therapy. The sequence was obtained from a young man with HIV. V is TRBV19 and J is TRBJ2-3; D gene ambiguous. CDR3 DNA: TGTGCCAGTAGTATAACCCCTTCGGCAGATACGCAGTATTTT. This translates into CASSITPSADTQYF.